The sequence of this T cell receptor (beta chain) was determined in a study of early T cells in non-severe SARS-CoV-2 infection. Each single cDNA molecule received a unique molecular identifier. TCRdb re-analysed the 5' RACE reads in MiXCR, keeping a single row per CDR3 protein. The sample records about 48,000 distinct CDR3 sequences, 6.2% being singletons. The CDR3 has 19 amino acids. Losses at the gene ends were 4 bases for V and 2 bases for J; bases not matched to a gene: 13. CDR1 SGDLS and CDR2 YYNGEE come from the germline V gene. This clonotype has at least ten counts. The receptor was isolated from an adult who was a healthcare worker with PCR-confirmed SARS-CoV-2 infection or an uninfected control (not recorded which). Sequenced here: whole blood, sampled at baseline. The gene calls are TRBV9 and TRBJ2-3; TRBD2 matches at 13 bases. CDR3 DNA: TGTGCCAGCAGCCCGCGACTAGCGGGAGGAGGAGGCCCCACAGATACGCAGTATTTT. Translation gives CASSPRLAGGGGPTDTQYF. The whole variable domain, remainder taken from reference TRBV9 and TRBJ2-3, is DSGVTQTPKHLITATGQRVTLRCSPRSGDLSVYWYQQSLDQGLQFLIQYYNGEERAKGNILERFSAQQFPDLHSELNLSSLELGDSALYFCASSPRLAGGGGPTDTQYFGPGTRLTVL.